Each of the 16 T cell receptor beta chains below was sequenced from the same sample in a study of immune evolution from preneoplasia to lung adenocarcinoma. Data came from immunoSEQ multiplex PCR; TCRdb stores just in-frame clones and leaves some out. The sample shows under 3,500 clones, approximately 81% of them seen only once. The sample taken for sequencing was FFPE adjacent normal lung tissue. Receptor source: a person aged 55-80 years with lung adenocarcinoma.

V and J are TRBV5-4 and TRBJ1-1, with D possibly being TRBD1 (5 bases). This CDR3 comprises 16 residues. Between the trimmed V and J ends, which lost 0 bases and 0 bases, there was a span of 12 bases. Germline-derived CDR1 and CDR2 are SGHNT and YYREEE (reference sequence). CDR3 in DNA: TGTGCCAGCAGCTTGGTTAGGGGAATTATGAACACTGAAGCTTTCTTT. Its protein product is CASSLVRGIMNTEAFF.

In its sample, this clone is large. The chain links TRBV13 to TRBJ1-4; 9 bases fit TRBD1. In germline, CDR1 is PRHDT, CDR2 FYEKMQ (reference sequence). There are 16 residues in the CDR3. Trimming at V came to 0 bases and at J to 5 bases, leaving 4 bases not matched to a gene. CDR3 DNA: TGTGCCAGCAGCTTAGGAGCCGGGACAGGGAATGAAAAACTGTTTTTT. Translation gives CASSLGAGTGNEKLFF.

This clone occurred once. The V call is TRBV12-5, the J call TRBJ2-1; no firm D call. Germline loops: CDR1 LGHNT, CDR2 FRNRAP. V shed 6 bases and J shed 2 bases, with 14 bases lying between them. The CDR3 spans 15 residues. The CDR3 spells CASGVQGRAYNEQFF. The CDR3 DNA is TGTGCTAGTGGGGTTCAAGGGCGTGCCTACAATGAGCAGTTCTTC.

The chain combines TRBV30 with TRBJ1-1; no reliable D call. Looked up from germline, CDR1 is GTSNPN and CDR2 is SVGIG (reference sequence). Trimming removed 4 bases at V and 1 base at J, with 13 bases between. The CDR3 length is 14 residues. The CDR3 DNA reads TGTGCCTGGACCCCGCTTGATAGGAACACTGAAGCTTTCTTT. Its protein product is CAWTPLDRNTEAFF.

The V call is TRBV10-3, the J call TRBJ2-7, with D possibly being TRBD2 (5 bases). This CDR3 is 14 amino acids long. Trimming cost V 3 bases and J 5 bases, with 14 bases left between them. The germline CDR1 and CDR2 sequences are ENHRY and SYGVKD. CDR3 nucleotide sequence: TGTGCCATCAGTGATAGTAGCCTCGGGGACGAGCAGTACTTC. Protein sequence: CAISDSSLGDEQYF.

The CDR3 coding sequence is TGCAGCGTTAGACAGGGGCCTACCTACGAGCAGTACTTC. This encodes CSVRQGPTYEQYF. The chain employs TRBV29-1 and TRBJ2-7; TRBD1 matches at 8 bases. Trimming cost V 5 bases and J 2 bases; bases outside gene matches: 5. The CDR3 loop spans 13 amino acids. From germline, CDR1 is SQVTM and CDR2 ANQGSEA.

The CDR3 sequence is CASSLSLGLAGYEQYF. For the CDR3, the DNA is TGTGCCAGCAGTTTAAGTTTGGGGCTAGCGGGATACGAGCAGTACTTC. The rearrangement links TRBV28 to TRBJ2-7, with 9 bases identical to TRBD2. The germline V gene has CDR1 MDHEN and CDR2 SYDVKM. Unmatched junction bases numbered 9, after V lost 2 bases and J lost 4 bases. The CDR3 contains 16 residues.

The genes are TRBV27 and TRBJ1-5; the D is unclear. This CDR3 comprises 15 residues. The germline CDR1 and CDR2 sequences are MNHEY and SMNVEV (reference sequence). With 7 bases removed from V and 0 bases from J, the gap between germline ends came to 13 bases. The CDR3 DNA is TGTGCCAGCAAGGAGTGGCAGAATAGCAATCAGCCCCAGCATTTT. It translates to CASKEWQNSNQPQHF.

The rearrangement joins TRBV5-4 to TRBJ2-1; 7 positions match TRBD2. The CDR3 is made up of 13 amino acids. Germline CDR1 is SGHNT and CDR2 is YYREEE (reference sequence). Germline trimming cut 2 bases from V and 5 bases from J; bases unmatched to any gene: 1. In nucleotides, the CDR3 is TGTGCCAGCAGCTTCGGGACTAACAATGAGCAGTTCTTC. Protein: CASSFGTNNEQFF.

Note on this clone: Relative to the germline gene, one junction end is altered; a read error may explain this. The V gene is TRBV5-1, the J gene TRBJ1-5, with 7 bases fitting TRBD1. This CDR3 spans 15 amino acids. Germline CDR1 reads SGHRS; CDR2 reads YFSETQ. As DNA, the CDR3 is TGCTCCAGCAGATTAACAGGGGAGAGCAATCAGCCCCAGCATTTT. Translating gives CSSRLTGESNQPQHF. The full variable domain, in which reference TRBV5-1 and TRBJ1-5 provide the parts outside the CDR3, is KAGVTQTPRYLIKTRGQQVTLSCSPISGHRSVSWYQQTPGQGLQFLFEYFSETQRNKGNFPGRFSGRQFSNSRSEMNVSTLELGDSALYLCSSRLTGESNQPQHFGDGTRLSIL.

This clone occurred a few times. The chain recombines TRBV7-9 with TRBJ2-1; D is undetermined. V lost 1 base and J 5 bases, leaving 6 bases between the germline ends. The CDR3 totals 13 residues. Germline V gene lookup returns CDR1 SEHNR and CDR2 FQNEAQ (reference sequence). This CDR3 is CASSLGSNNEQFF. CDR3 DNA: TGTGCCAGCAGCTTAGGTTCTAACAATGAGCAGTTCTTC.

V gene TRBV4-1 combines with J gene TRBJ1-5; D is perhaps TRBD1 (5 bases). CDR3 length equals 14 residues. Deletions cut 6 bases from V and 3 bases from J, with 12 bases between. Per the germline V gene, CDR1 is MGHRA and CDR2 is YSYEKL. This CDR3 reads CASSYGTVNQPQHF. The CDR3 region has the DNA TGCGCCAGCAGTTATGGGACTGTCAATCAGCCCCAGCATTTT.

This clone was counted a single time. The chain carries TRBV9 and TRBJ1-6; a weak D match, TRBD1 (6 bases). Between the trimmed V and J ends, which lost 0 bases and 12 bases, there was a span of 13 bases. Looked up from germline, CDR1 is SGDLS and CDR2 is YYNGEE. The CDR3 is 14 residues long. The CDR3: CASSVGSGEGPLHF. The CDR3 nucleotides are TGTGCCAGCAGCGTAGGATCAGGGGAAGGACCCCTCCACTTT.

The chain recombines TRBV30 with TRBJ1-1; no clear D gene. The V gene lost 0 bases and the J gene lost 0 bases, with 14 bases spanning the gap. The CDR3 contains 16 residues. Germline V gene sequence: CDR1 GTSNPN, CDR2 SVGIG (reference sequence). The CDR3 DNA follows: TGTGCCTGGAGTGTCTGGGGAGGACGGATGAACACTGAAGCTTTCTTT. Its protein is CAWSVWGGRMNTEAFF.

J is TRBJ2-2 and V is TRBV18; D uncertain. The V end was cut by 2 bases, the J end by 6 bases, with 10 bases between. The CDR3 extends over 14 amino acids. The germline CDR1 and CDR2 sequences are KGHSH and LQKENI. CDR3 nucleotides: TGTGCCAGCTCACCAGAGTCAAGAGCCGGGGAGCTGTTTTTT. Translation: CASSPESRAGELFF.

The chain is built from TRBV2 and TRBJ2-7, with D possibly matching TRBD1 (6 bases). V shed 8 bases and J shed 4 bases, with 9 bases lying between them. The CDR3 is made up of 11 amino acids. Germline CDR1 SNHLY, CDR2 FYNNEI. As DNA, the CDR3 is TGTGCCAGCTCACAGGGTTACGAGCAGTACTTC. Its translation: CASSQGYEQYF.